These 25 T cell receptor beta chains originate from one sample sequenced in a study of T cells in Graves' hyperthyroidism and ophthalmopathy. Authors of the study amplified TCR beta CDR3 regions from RNA transcripts. RT-PCR in the first round (using the HTBI primer set) targeted the TCR CDR3. TCRdb processed the multiplex PCR reads anew with MiXCR; each CDR3 protein has one entry. This repertoire shows 250,000 to 300,000 distinct CDR3 sequences, roughly 13% found once; its top ten account for roughly 8.2%. The sample comprised blood. The receptors stem from a middle-aged woman with Graves' hyperthyroidism.

The chain carries TRBV18 and TRBJ2-3; D perhaps matches TRBD1 (6 bases). Germline loops: CDR1 KGHSH, CDR2 LQKENI. The CDR3 is 18 amino acids. Trimming left V 0 bases short and J 6 bases short, with 22 bases between. In DNA, the CDR3 is TGTGCCAGCTCACCACCCTTGGGACAAGGTGATAGGTTGGATACGCAGTATTTT. Translating it yields CASSPPLGQGDRLDTQYF.

The V gene is TRBV5-6, the J gene TRBJ1-2; 9 bases fit TRBD1. The junction had 18 bases not matched to a gene; V was cut back by 1 base and J by 14 bases. The CDR3 has 16 amino acids. CDR1 is SGHDT and CDR2 is YYEEEE in the germline V gene. The CDR3 is CASSLFAPLGQGFQTF. For the CDR3, the DNA is TGTGCCAGCAGCTTGTTTGCACCGTTGGGACAGGGCTTTCAGACCTTC.

This clonotype was detected a few times. V usage is TRBV24-1 and J usage is TRBJ1-2; TRBD1 matches at 7 bases. This CDR3 region has 13 residues. Germline V gene lookup returns CDR1 KGHDR and CDR2 SFDVKD. The J segment lost 4 bases and the V segment lost 9 bases, leaving 7 bases of the junction unmatched. DNA for the CDR3: TGTGCCACCTCCGGGACAGAGAGCTATGGCTACACCTTC. Encoded protein: CATSGTESYGYTF.

The sample holds many counts of this clonotype. V and J are TRBV30 and TRBJ1-1; a possible D gene is TRBD1 (5 bases). CDR1 is GTSNPN, CDR2 SVGIG, per germline (reference sequence). The V end lost 1 base, the J end lost 1 base, and 13 bases lay between the germline ends. The CDR3 runs to 15 residues. The CDR3 coding sequence is TGTGCCTGGAGTGCAGGGACTTTGAAGAACACTGAAGCTTTCTTT. As protein: CAWSAGTLKNTEAFF.

To note about this clonotype: This sequence may be a read error, since a much larger clone differs from it by one base. Written as DNA, the CDR3 is TGTGCCAGCAGCTTAACCCCTAAGGGCACAGATACGCAGTATTTT. Translation gives CASSLTPKGTDTQYF. This chain uses TRBV7-9 with TRBJ2-3; D remains unclear. Germline CDR1 SEHNR, CDR2 FQNEAQ (reference sequence). The ends were cut back, 2 bases at V and 1 base at J, with 10 bases in the middle. The CDR3 sequence is 15 residues long.

This chain links TRBV18 with TRBJ2-7; D uncertain. The V end lost 5 bases, the J end lost 0 bases, and 11 bases lay between the germline ends. The CDR3 loop spans 14 amino acids. The V gene's germline CDR1 is KGHSH and CDR2 LQKENI. The DNA for the CDR3 is TGTGCCAGCTCAGTGGGTTTTAGCTCCTACGAGCAGTACTTC. This sequence encodes CASSVGFSSYEQYF.

V usage is TRBV5-5 and J usage is TRBJ2-5; D not resolved. This CDR3 contains 16 residues. The germline V gene has CDR1 SGHKS and CDR2 YYEKEE (reference sequence). V was clipped by 4 bases and J by 2 bases, with 18 bases between them. In DNA, the CDR3 is TGTGCCAGCAGCCCTCTCCCCCACACAGTACAAGAGACCCAGTACTTC. It yields the protein CASSPLPHTVQETQYF.

This clonotype was seen ten or more times. The V call is TRBV6-1, the J call TRBJ1-5, with unresolved D. V was shortened by 6 bases and J by 0 bases, with 6 bases between the two germline ends. This CDR3 has 13 amino acids. Germline-derived CDR1 and CDR2 are MNHNS and SASEGT. This chain's CDR3 is CASRVNSNQPQHF. As DNA, the CDR3 is TGTGCCAGCAGGGTCAATAGCAATCAGCCCCAGCATTTT.

This clonotype occurred many times. The V gene is TRBV6-1, the J gene TRBJ1-5, with 11 nucleotides matching TRBD1. Trimming took 7 bases from V and 2 from J; bases not matched to a gene: 4. The CDR3 covers 15 residues. Germline CDR1 is MNHNS and CDR2 is SASEGT. The CDR3 region is CASKDRGQGNQPQHF. The CDR3 DNA sequence: TGTGCCAGCAAGGACAGGGGGCAAGGCAATCAGCCCCAGCATTTT.

The table lists this clonotype with a few counts. The rearrangement uses TRBV19 and TRBJ2-3; 9 nucleotides align to TRBD2. Germline V gene sequence: CDR1 LNHDA, CDR2 SQIVND (reference sequence). The CDR3 consists of 14 residues. V dropped 5 bases and J dropped 6; count of bases not matched to a gene: 6. The CDR3 here is CASSWREGSDTQYF. Here the CDR3 DNA reads TGTGCCAGTAGTTGGCGGGAGGGCTCGGATACGCAGTATTTT.

This clonotype has at least ten counts. V and J are TRBV12-3 or TRBV12-4 and TRBJ1-1; a weak D match, TRBD1 (6 bases). CDR3 length: 15 residues. Trimming left V 1 base short and J 4 bases short, with 13 bases between. CDR3 sequence: CASSLGLGGATEAFF. In DNA, the CDR3 is TGTGCCAGCAGTTTAGGGCTAGGGGGGGCCACTGAAGCTTTCTTT.

This clonotype was seen ten or more times. The CDR3 here is CASSQSYNTEAFF. CDR3 coding DNA: TGTGCCAGCAGCCAAAGTTACAACACTGAAGCTTTCTTT. The chain employs TRBV14 and TRBJ1-1; D is unclear. Trimming removed 2 bases at V and 2 bases at J, with 6 bases between. This CDR3 is built from 13 residues. The germline V gene encodes CDR1 SGHDN and CDR2 FVKESK.

Ten or more counts support this clonotype. The rearrangement joins TRBV12-3 or TRBV12-4 to TRBJ1-6, with 8 bases identical to TRBD1. This CDR3 comprises 17 residues. The V and J ends lost 6 bases and 7 bases, in that order; junction bases with no gene match: 14. This CDR3 reads CASSKTGTGLGNSPLHF. The CDR3 nucleotides read TGTGCCAGCAGCAAAACCGGGACAGGATTGGGCAATTCACCCCTCCACTTT.

Ten or more counts support this clonotype. This rearrangement joins TRBV13 to TRBJ1-1, with D perhaps matching TRBD1 (5 bases). The CDR3 consists of 13 residues. V was cut by 6 bases and J by 1 base, with 9 bases left in between. Germline V CDR1 and CDR2: PRHDT, FYEKMQ (reference sequence). CDR3 sequence (DNA): TGTGCCAGCAGTCAGGGAGAGAACACTGAAGCTTTCTTT. It codes for CASSQGENTEAFF.

There are many counts of this clonotype. The CDR3 protein is CASSDAGGTGELFF. CDR3 in DNA: TGTGCCAGCAGTGATGCAGGGGGCACCGGGGAGCTGTTTTTT. The genes are TRBV2 and TRBJ2-2; 7 nucleotides agree with TRBD1. CDR3 length: 14 amino acids. Trimming removed 3 bases from V and 4 bases from J; junction bases left unmatched: 2. CDR1 is SNHLY, CDR2 FYNNEI, per germline. Full variable domain (rest looked up from reference TRBV2 and TRBJ2-2): EPEVTQTPSHQVTQMGQEVILRCVPISNHLYFYWYRQILGQKVEFLVSFYNNEISEKSEIFDDQFSVERPDGSNFTLKIRSTKLEDSAMYFCASSDAGGTGELFFGEGSRLTVL.

This clonotype was observed many times. This rearrangement joins TRBV9 to TRBJ1-2; D call uncertain. V lost 2 bases to trimming and J lost 2 bases, with 10 bases between them. Germline loops: CDR1 SGDLS, CDR2 YYNGEE. CDR3 length: 14 amino acids. The CDR3: CASSVFDGNYGYTF. CDR3 bases: TGTGCCAGCAGCGTCTTCGACGGAAACTATGGCTACACCTTC.

Comments on this clonotype: This clone may be a read error of a much larger clone one base away. This chain connects TRBV5-1 to TRBJ1-1; D may be TRBD1 (5 bases). The CDR3 sequence is 12 residues long. Per germline, CDR1 SGHRS and CDR2 YFSETQ. The CDR3 nucleotides are TGCCCCAGCAGCTTCCAGCAGGGAGAAGCTTTCTTT. This gives the protein CPSSFQQGEAFF.

Concerning this clonotype itself: Relative to the germline gene, one junction end is altered; a read error may explain this. The rearrangement uses TRBV7-7 and TRBJ1-1; TRBD1 might be the D (6 bases). The CDR3 is 13 residues long. Germline CDR1 is SSHAT and CDR2 is FNYEAQ (reference sequence). As DNA, the CDR3 is TGTGCTAGCAGCAAGGACAGTGAAACTGAAGCTTTCTTT. This gives the protein CASSKDSETEAFF.

This clonotype occurred a few times. J is TRBJ1-6 and V is TRBV5-1; TRBD1 matches at 7 bases. The CDR3 loop spans 15 amino acids. V lost 0 bases, J lost 8 bases, and 5 bases stayed unmatched. CDR1 and CDR2 (germline): SGHRS, YFSETQ. CDR3 loop: CASSLVPGGYSPLHF. CDR3 DNA sequence: TGCGCCAGCAGCTTGGTCCCAGGGGGATATTCACCCCTCCACTTT.

This clonotype was observed a handful of times. The V call is TRBV19, the J call TRBJ1-6; perhaps TRBD1 as D (5 bases). V dropped 3 bases and J dropped 10 bases, with 16 bases sitting between them. Germline assignment: CDR1 LNHDA and CDR2 SQIVND (reference sequence). The CDR3 runs to 15 residues. CDR3 in DNA: TGTGCCAGTAGTATTATCTTCAGGGCTGGCTCACCCCTCCACTTT. It translates to CASSIIFRAGSPLHF.

The sample holds many counts of this clonotype. The J gene is TRBJ2-3, the V gene TRBV3-1; D gene unclear. The CDR3 totals 13 residues. Germline assignment: CDR1 LGHDT and CDR2 YNNKEL (reference sequence). V gave up 0 bases and J gave up 10 bases, with 11 bases separating them. The CDR3 region has the DNA TGTGCCAGCAGCCAAGAGCGCGTCGCAGCGCAGTATTTT. Its protein is CASSQERVAAQYF.

This clonotype showed up many times. The rearrangement joins TRBV6-1 to TRBJ1-2; 8 bases are a match to TRBD1. Germline V gives CDR1 MNHNS, CDR2 SASEGT. CDR3 size: 15 residues. V was clipped by 3 bases and J by 7 bases; unmatched bases: 10. This CDR3 reads CASSDGTGTQTGYTF. For the CDR3, the DNA is TGTGCCAGCAGTGACGGGACAGGCACCCAAACTGGCTACACCTTC.

With respect to this clonotype: At one end the junction does not follow the germline gene, possibly because of a read error. The V gene is TRBV2, the J gene TRBJ2-3, with 11 bases matching TRBD2. This CDR3 contains 15 residues. CDR1 is SNHLY, CDR2 FYNNEI, per germline. The CDR3 DNA follows: TGTACCAGCAGTGATAGCGGGAGGGCCTCGGATACGCAGTATTTT. Its protein is CTSSDSGRASDTQYF.

This clonotype turned up a few times. This chain connects TRBV6-4 to TRBJ2-2, with TRBD2 as a possible D gene (7 bases). V lost 6 bases to trimming and J lost 4 bases, with 12 bases between them. The CDR3 covers 14 residues. The V gene's germline CDR1 is MRHNA and CDR2 SNTAGT. CDR3 residues: CASSEGGGTGELFF. The CDR3, as DNA: TGTGCCAGCAGCGAGGGAGGGGGCACCGGGGAGCTGTTTTTT.

This clonotype was observed at least ten times. This rearrangement joins TRBV28 to TRBJ2-5, with TRBD2 matching 11 bases. Trimming took 6 bases from V and 5 from J; bases not matched to a gene: 2. This CDR3 comprises 13 residues. Germline V lookup: CDR1 MDHEN, CDR2 SYDVKM. CDR3 sequence: CASRLAGAETQYF. For the CDR3, the DNA is TGTGCCAGCAGACTAGCGGGAGCCGAGACCCAGTACTTC.